Sequencing of this TCR beta chain was carried out in a study of memory CD4+ T cells and cytomegalovirus serostatus. The sort gate was single viable CD3+CD4+CD8-CD45RO+ cells for memory CD4+ T cells. Method: immunoSEQ multiplex PCR; TCRdb's copy keeps in-frame clones and lacks some. This table holds about 56,000 clones, 70% to 80% found once. Germline CDR1 reads MNHNS; CDR2 reads SASEGT. This CDR3 spans 14 amino acids. V shed 2 bases and J shed 4 bases, with 9 bases lying between them. V gene TRBV6-1 combines with J gene TRBJ1-5, with D uncertain. Sequencing used memory CD4+ T cells from blood. This clonotype originated in an adult in good health and CMV-seropositive. CDR3 region: CASSESARNQPQHF. Written as DNA, the CDR3 is TGTGCCAGCAGTGAATCCGCCAGAAATCAGCCCCAGCATTTT.